The T cell receptor beta chain described here comes from a study of T cell repertoires in cytomegalovirus infection. Study context: Public TCR beta signature analysis indicated the presence of both CMV infection and matching HLA type.

This clonotype was detected ten times or more. The target antigen is unknown. Study observations and caveats: Pooled public TCR beta family frequency picked out CMV carriers with the relevant HLA. HLA-C-restricted, CMV-specific TCR beta clonotypes were dominant ex vivo.

TCRdb reanalysed the reads using MiXCR and keeps one entry per CDR3 protein. The table lists 630,000 or so distinct CDR3 sequences, 20% to 25% of them singletons, with 8% in the top ten. Looked up from germline, CDR1 is SGHDN and CDR2 is FVKESK. V was trimmed by 1 base and J by 8 bases, leaving 8 bases between them. This CDR3 has 12 amino acids. The receptor was isolated from a human donor in good health (CMV status not recorded). Some clones in this sample may be carry-over from other donors' samples. The chain couples TRBV14 to TRBJ1-2; no reliable D call. The source material was CD8+ T cells from PBMCs. The CDR3 spells CASSQGAMGYTF. The CDR3 DNA reads TGTGCCAGCAGCCAAGGCGCTATGGGCTACACCTTC.